This T cell receptor beta chain was captured by sequencing in a study of shared clonotypes between healthy human individuals. Notes on the study in general: Against clonotypes common to all four donors, non-shared ones had lower generation probabilities. Clonotypes that were shared across a handful of donors made up around 5% of naive CD4 clonotypes. Estimated clonotype richness was generally higher in naive than memory subsets.

Original processing methods: ImmunoSEQ output lacked quality scores and full-length reads, limiting matched filtering. Assay used: immunoSEQ multiplex PCR; TCRdb lists only in-frame clones, some missing. Clone size and the V and J calls come from that table; the DNA yielded D and trimming. The table shows about 1.1 million clones, with 70% to 85% occurring only once. The length of the CDR3 is 15 residues. In germline, CDR1 is MGHRA, CDR2 YSYEKL. Between the trimmed V and J ends, which lost 1 base and 3 bases, there was a span of 13 bases. With respect to this clone: Its antigen remains unknown.

This receptor was obtained from a man aged 18-30 years in good health. Some clones in this sample may be carry-over from other donors' samples. Input material: memory CD4+ T cells from PBMCs. Subset noted: CD45RA-negative fraction. V and J are TRBV4-1 and TRBJ2-7; tentative D call: TRBD1 (6 bases). CDR3 loop: CASSQVFGQIYEQYF. The CDR3 DNA is TGCGCCAGCAGCCAAGTATTTGGACAGATCTACGAGCAGTACTTC.